The rows below give T cell receptor beta chains drawn from one sample of a study of beta chain features in type 1 diabetes. Only in-frame clones appear in the TCRdb table, and some are missing; sequencing was by immunoSEQ multiplex PCR. The sample holds 300,000 to 400,000 clones, about a tenth seen once. The sample was central memory CD4+ T cells from blood. These receptors originate from a man aged 25 to 40 with type 1 diabetes. The conserved cysteine and the conserved F or W are not part of the CDR3 here. D genes are given only for firm matches.

J gene: TRBJ2-3; D gene: -; V gene: TRBV5-1; CDR3 protein: ASSQTGADTQY
J gene: TRBJ1-6; D gene: -; V gene: TRBV30; CDR3 protein: AWTPGLFSYNSPLH
J gene: TRBJ2-5; D gene: -; V gene: TRBV2; CDR3 protein: ASSGTFQETQY
J gene: TRBJ2-1; D gene: TRBD2; V gene: TRBV7-8; CDR3 protein: ASSLAASGEGAAYNEQF
J gene: TRBJ2-3; D gene: -; V gene: TRBV2; CDR3 protein: ASSGAGSVSAYHSTDTQY
J gene: TRBJ1-5; D gene: -; V gene: TRBV6-6; CDR3 protein: ASSYRSGERNQPQH
J gene: TRBJ2-6; D gene: -; V gene: TRBV19; CDR3 protein: ASSPRTVTSGANVLT
J gene: TRBJ2-1; D gene: TRBD2; V gene: TRBV5-1; CDR3 protein: ASSPTSGGSYEQF
J gene: TRBJ2-3; D gene: -; V gene: TRBV2; CDR3 protein: ASSYTSTDTQY
J gene: TRBJ2-4; D gene: -; V gene: TRBV11-2; CDR3 protein: ASSLQGGTKNIQY